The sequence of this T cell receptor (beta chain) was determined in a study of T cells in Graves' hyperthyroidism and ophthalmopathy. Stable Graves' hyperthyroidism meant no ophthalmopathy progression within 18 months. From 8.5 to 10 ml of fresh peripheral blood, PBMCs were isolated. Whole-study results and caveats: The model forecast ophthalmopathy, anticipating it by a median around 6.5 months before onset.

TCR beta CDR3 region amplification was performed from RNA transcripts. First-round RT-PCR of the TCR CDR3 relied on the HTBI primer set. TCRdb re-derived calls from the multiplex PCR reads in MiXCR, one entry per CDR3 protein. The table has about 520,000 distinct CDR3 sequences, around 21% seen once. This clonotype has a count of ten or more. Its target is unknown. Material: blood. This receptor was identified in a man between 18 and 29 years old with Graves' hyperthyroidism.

Here the CDR3 reads CASIRPAQFYGYTF. CDR3 sequence (DNA): TGTGCCAGTATCCGGCCAGCTCAATTCTATGGCTACACCTTC. The V call is TRBV19, the J call TRBJ1-2; D ambiguous. The ends were cut back, 7 bases at V and 4 bases at J, with 16 bases in the middle. The CDR3 has 14 residues. CDR1 is LNHDA and CDR2 is SQIVND in the germline V gene (reference sequence).